Each of the 27 T cell receptor beta chains below was sequenced from the same sample in a study of T cell responses to AZD1222 COVID-19 vaccine. This table comes from immunoSEQ multiplex PCR, and its TCRdb copy is limited to in-frame clones, with some not included. The sample has under 150,000 clones; around nine tenths are singletons. The sample was peripheral blood, taken on day 0 of AZD1222 vaccination. Receptors originate from an adult in good health.

The gene calls are TRBV6-1 and TRBJ2-1; 9 bases align to TRBD1. V was pared by 0 bases and J by 8 bases, with 5 bases of the junction left unmatched. CDR1 is MNHNS and CDR2 is SASEGT in the germline V gene. CDR3 length: 15 residues. The CDR3 region is CASSEAGTGSDEQFF. In DNA, the CDR3 is TGTGCCAGCAGTGAAGCGGGGACAGGGAGCGATGAGCAGTTCTTC.

This clone came up once. The chain couples TRBV2 to TRBJ1-5; D perhaps matches TRBD1 (6 bases). CDR1 and CDR2 (germline): SNHLY, FYNNEI. CDR3 length: 14 amino acids. Trimming cost V 1 base and J 5 bases, with 9 bases left between them. This CDR3 is CASSEVGADQPQHF. The CDR3 DNA sequence: TGTGCCAGCAGTGAAGTGGGGGCTGATCAGCCCCAGCATTTT.

J is TRBJ2-3 and V is TRBV4-1; the match to TRBD2 covers 10 bases. Germline V lookup: CDR1 MGHRA, CDR2 YSYEKL. The ends lost 4 bases at V and 4 bases at J; junction bases unmatched: 14. The CDR3 totals 18 residues. CDR3 protein: CASSPQGSGGASADTQYF. The CDR3 DNA follows: TGCGCCAGCAGCCCACAGGGCAGCGGGGGGGCCTCGGCAGATACGCAGTATTTT.

The sample holds one count of this clone. The rearrangement uses TRBV7-8 and TRBJ2-7, with 9 bases matching TRBD1. The germline gives CDR1 SGHVS, CDR2 FQNEAQ. The CDR3 extends over 14 amino acids. The CDR3 here is CATGQDRGRGEQYF. The CDR3 DNA sequence: TGTGCGACGGGCCAGGACAGGGGCCGAGGGGAGCAGTACTTC.

The chain is built from TRBV7-9 and TRBJ2-7; D is possibly TRBD1 or TRBD2 (5 bases each). From germline, CDR1 is SEHNR and CDR2 FQNEAQ (reference sequence). The CDR3 consists of 16 residues. V was pared by 4 bases and J by 3 bases, with 19 bases between. In DNA, the CDR3 is TGTGCCAGCAGCTCGGCTCCCAGGGACCCTTTCTACGAGCAGTACTTC. Amino acids: CASSSAPRDPFYEQYF.

This clone was detected once. The genes are TRBV3-1 (or the pseudogene TRBV3-2) and TRBJ2-7; D is ambiguous. Per germline, CDR1 LGHDT and CDR2 YNNKEL (reference sequence). Deletions cut 4 bases from V and 3 bases from J, with 16 bases between. This CDR3 has 15 amino acids. CDR3 DNA: TGTGCCAGCAGCCTGGGTGGGCGAATGAACTACGAGCAGTACTTC. Its protein is CASSLGGRMNYEQYF.

V gene TRBV28 combines with J gene TRBJ1-2; D uncertain. CDR3 length: 14 residues. Deletions cut 5 bases from V and 2 bases from J, with 12 bases between. In germline, CDR1 is MDHEN, CDR2 SYDVKM. The CDR3 loop reads CASSGPGRNYGYTF. Here the CDR3 DNA reads TGTGCCAGCAGTGGACCGGGTCGGAACTATGGCTACACCTTC.

For this clone: At the DNA level, this CDR3 is encoded by other sequences in the same sample as well. The chain carries TRBV18 and TRBJ2-5; 8 bases align to TRBD1. V lost 1 base and J lost 2; bases outside the gene matches: 3. The CDR3 loop spans 15 amino acids. Germline lookup yields CDR1 KGHSH and CDR2 LQKENI. CDR3 bases: TGTGCCAGCTCACCACGGGACAGGTATCAAGAGACCCAGTACTTC. This sequence encodes CASSPRDRYQETQYF.

The CDR3 reads CASSLGGLLNTEAFF. DNA for the CDR3: TGTGCCAGCAGCTTAGGAGGGCTGCTGAACACTGAAGCTTTCTTT. V is TRBV11-2 and J is TRBJ1-1; D unresolved. Germline V gene sequence: CDR1 SGHAT, CDR2 FQNNGV. V gave up 1 base and J gave up 0 bases, with 9 bases separating them. This CDR3 is 15 amino acids long. The full variable domain, its missing parts supplied by reference TRBV11-2 and TRBJ1-1, is EAGVAQSPRYKIIEKRQSVAFWCNPISGHATLYWYQQILGQGPKLLIQFQNNGVVDDSQLPKDRFSAERLKGVDSTLKIQPAKLEDSAVYLCASSLGGLLNTEAFFGQGTRLTVV.

A word on this clone: Germline and junction disagree at one end, which may indicate a read error. This chain links TRBV7-2 with TRBJ2-7; 8 nucleotides match TRBD2. The CDR3 loop spans 14 amino acids. The V gene's germline CDR1 is SGHTA and CDR2 FQGNSA. The CDR3 region is CASSVAGLSYEQYF. The CDR3 region has the DNA TGTGCCAGCAGCGTAGCGGGACTATCCTACGAGCAGTACTTC. The variable domain in full, completed from reference TRBV7-2 and TRBJ2-7, reads GAGVSQSPSNKVTEKGKDVELRCDPISGHTALYWYRQSLGQGLEFLIYFQGNSAPDKSGLPSDRFSAERTGGSVSTLTIQRTQQEDSAVYLCASSVAGLSYEQYFGPGTRLTVT.

This sequence joins TRBV2 and TRBJ1-5; D possibly corresponds to TRBD1 (6 bases). Germline CDR1 SNHLY, CDR2 FYNNEI. Deletions cut 6 bases from V and 3 bases from J, with 12 bases between. The CDR3 is 14 residues long. CDR3 sequence: CASSEDRTNQPQHF. The CDR3 region has the DNA TGTGCCAGCAGCGAGGACAGAACCAATCAGCCCCAGCATTTT.

The rearrangement links TRBV4-2 to TRBJ1-3, with D possibly matching TRBD1 (6 bases). This CDR3 contains 15 residues. Trimming took 0 bases from V and 4 from J, leaving 10 bases between them. Germline-derived CDR1 and CDR2 are LGHNA and YNFKEQ. The CDR3 loop reads CASSQERTVGNTIYF. The CDR3 coding sequence is TGTGCCAGCAGCCAAGAGAGGACAGTGGGAAACACCATATATTTT.

The chain carries TRBV11-2 and TRBJ2-3; D is ambiguous. CDR3 length: 14 amino acids. Per the germline V gene, CDR1 is SGHAT and CDR2 is FQNNGV. Trimming shortened V by 5 bases and J by 5 bases, and 14 bases separated the two germline ends. Written as DNA, the CDR3 is TGTGCCAGCAGCCAGACCGGATCACAAGATACGCAGTATTTT. It yields the protein CASSQTGSQDTQYF.

The chain has TRBV5-1 and TRBJ1-4; maybe TRBD1 (6 bases). Germline lookup yields CDR1 SGHRS and CDR2 YFSETQ. This CDR3 region has 14 residues. V was pared by 2 bases and J by 8 bases, with 13 bases between. DNA of the CDR3: TGCGCCAGCAGCTTACAGGGAGGAGAGGAAAAACTGTTTTTT. Translated, it gives CASSLQGGEEKLFF. Full variable domain (remainder filled in from reference TRBV5-1 and TRBJ1-4): KAGVTQTPRYLIKTRGQQVTLSCSPISGHRSVSWYQQTPGQGLQFLFEYFSETQRNKGNFPGRFSGRQFSNSRSEMNVSTLELGDSALYLCASSLQGGEEKLFFGSGTQLSVL.

The genes are TRBV2 and TRBJ1-5; D is perhaps TRBD1 (6 bases). Germline lookup yields CDR1 SNHLY and CDR2 FYNNEI. V was pared by 6 bases and J by 8 bases, with 14 bases between. CDR3 length: 13 amino acids. This CDR3 reads CASSPQGPEPQHF. Written as DNA, the CDR3 is TGTGCCAGCAGCCCACAGGGTCCAGAGCCCCAGCATTTT.

The rearrangement uses TRBV5-4 and TRBJ2-1; TRBD1 is a possible D gene (5 bases). V shed 4 bases and J shed 6 bases, with 17 bases lying between them. Germline V gives CDR1 SGHNT, CDR2 YYREEE (reference sequence). The CDR3 contains 15 residues. Here the CDR3 DNA reads TGTGCCAGCAGCCCCCGGGCGGATAGGGGCAATGAGCAGTTCTTC. Translation gives CASSPRADRGNEQFF. Drawing the rest from reference TRBV5-4 and TRBJ2-1, the complete variable domain is ETGVTQSPTHLIKTRGQQVTLRCSSQSGHNTVSWYQQALGQGPQFIFQYYREEENGRGNFPPRFSGLQFPNYSSELNVNALELDDSALYLCASSPRADRGNEQFFGPGTRLTVL.

The chain combines TRBV19 with TRBJ1-2, with a possible D match to TRBD1 (5 bases). Per germline, CDR1 LNHDA and CDR2 SQIVND (reference sequence). V was shortened by 1 base and J by 4 bases, with 16 bases between the two germline ends. This CDR3 has 16 amino acids. CDR3 sequence (DNA): TGTGCCAGTAGTATAGCGCCAGGGCCCCTCGTCTATGGCTACACCTTC. Translation gives CASSIAPGPLVYGYTF.

The chain uses TRBV11-2 and TRBJ1-2, with D hard to call. V lost 2 bases and J lost 4, with 11 bases in between. CDR1 and CDR2 (germline): SGHAT, FQNNGV. CDR3 length: 14 residues. CDR3 region: CASSLMGSPYGYTF. Here the CDR3 DNA reads TGTGCCAGCAGCTTAATGGGCAGCCCCTATGGCTACACCTTC.

V usage is TRBV7-8 and J usage is TRBJ2-1, with a possible D match to TRBD2 (7 bases). Trimming pared 2 bases from V and 2 bases from J, leaving 13 bases between. Germline V gene lookup returns CDR1 SGHVS and CDR2 FQNEAQ. This CDR3 is built from 16 residues. The CDR3 loop is CASSLRGGVAYNEQFF. The CDR3 DNA follows: TGTGCCAGCAGCTTAAGGGGGGGGGTCGCCTACAATGAGCAGTTCTTC.

The J gene is TRBJ1-1, the V gene TRBV18; D ambiguous. Deletions cut 6 bases from V and 5 bases from J, with 13 bases between. CDR1 and CDR2 (germline): KGHSH, LQKENI. The CDR3 extends over 13 amino acids. The CDR3 coding sequence is TGTGCCAGCTCCCCCACGACGTTGACTGAAGCTTTCTTT. Its protein is CASSPTTLTEAFF.

This clone has just one count. The chain uses TRBV4-3 and TRBJ2-1; a weak D match, TRBD1 (5 bases). With 0 bases removed from V and 3 bases from J, the gap between germline ends came to 6 bases. The CDR3 has 14 residues. Germline V lookup: CDR1 LGHNA, CDR2 YSLEER. The CDR3 DNA sequence: TGCGCCAGCAGCCAAGATGGACACTACAATGAGCAGTTCTTC. Translation gives CASSQDGHYNEQFF.

This chain connects TRBV7-6 to TRBJ2-7; D may be TRBD1 or TRBD2 (5 bases each). CDR1 is SGHVS and CDR2 is FNYEAQ in the germline V gene. This CDR3 is 14 amino acids long. Trimming pared 5 bases from V and 2 bases from J, leaving 13 bases between. The CDR3 region has the DNA TGTGCCAGCAGCCCCCGGGACGGGACCTACGAGCAGTACTTC. Its protein is CASSPRDGTYEQYF.

V is TRBV7-9 and J is TRBJ2-7; D unresolved. This CDR3 spans 12 amino acids. Germline V CDR1 and CDR2: SEHNR, FQNEAQ (reference sequence). V shed 1 base and J shed 5 bases, with 6 bases lying between them. The chain's CDR3 is CASSLGGDEQYF. CDR3 bases: TGTGCCAGCAGCTTAGGTGGGGACGAGCAGTACTTC.

There are a few counts of this clone. The chain joins TRBV12-3 or TRBV12-4 to TRBJ2-3; D may match TRBD1 or TRBD2 (5 bases each). Trimming stripped 2 bases from V and 4 bases from J, with 7 bases between. The CDR3 totals 13 residues. CDR3 residues: CASSLLGADTQYF. For the CDR3, the DNA is TGTGCCAGCAGTTTACTGGGGGCAGATACGCAGTATTTT.

The chain joins TRBV28 to TRBJ1-2; 7 bases line up with TRBD1. Trimming took 8 bases from V and 4 from J; bases not matched to a gene: 4. CDR3 size: 12 residues. The V gene's germline CDR1 is MDHEN and CDR2 SYDVKM. CDR3 DNA: TGTGCCAGCCAGACAGGGCTCTATGGCTACACCTTC. Protein: CASQTGLYGYTF.

The chain recombines TRBV28 with TRBJ1-2, with D possibly TRBD1 on 5 matching bases. V was trimmed by 5 bases and J by 8 bases, leaving 21 bases between them. The germline V gene encodes CDR1 MDHEN and CDR2 SYDVKM. The CDR3 covers 15 residues. The CDR3 here is CASSPHQGIVRGYTF. The CDR3 DNA reads TGTGCCAGCAGTCCACATCAGGGAATAGTAAGAGGCTACACCTTC.

This sequence joins TRBV7-2 and TRBJ2-5, with 7 bases matching TRBD2. Unmatched junction bases numbered 11, after V lost 8 bases and J lost 8 bases. The CDR3 is 13 residues long. CDR1 and CDR2 from the germline V gene are SGHTA and FQGNSA. CDR3 protein: CASQIGRGETQYF. CDR3 sequence (DNA): TGTGCCAGCCAGATTGGACGGGGGGAAACCCAGTACTTC.